The 19 T cell receptor beta chains given below trace back to one sample, sequenced in a study of T-cell memory formation after mild COVID-19. Each CDR3 protein is one row after TCRdb ran MiXCR on the 5' RACE reads. The table has 550,000 to 700,000 distinct CDR3 sequences, over 15% seen once. Material for sequencing was PBMCs or a T cell subset sorted from them (not recorded which). These receptors were collected from an adult woman who had mild COVID-19 (a few samples of this study predate the infection). Cell type and time point are not known.

The CDR3 loop is CATLGLPGGNNEQFF. CDR3 coding DNA: TGTGCCACCCTGGGCCTTCCCGGCGGAAACAATGAGCAGTTCTTC. The chain is built from TRBV19 and TRBJ2-1, with D hard to call. Per germline, CDR1 LNHDA and CDR2 SQIVND (reference sequence). This CDR3 spans 15 amino acids. V was pared by 10 bases and J by 5 bases, with 21 bases between.

The chain carries TRBV20-1 and TRBJ2-2, with 8 bases lining up with TRBD2. The CDR3 has 16 amino acids. CDR1 is DFQATT, CDR2 SNEGSKA, per germline (reference sequence). V dropped 1 base and J dropped 5; count of bases not matched to a gene: 9. CDR3 DNA sequence: TGCAGTGCTAGAGCGGGGGGGCACGTAAAGACCGGGGAGCTGTTTTTT. It codes for CSARAGGHVKTGELFF.

About this clonotype itself: At one of its ends the junction is not consistent with the germline gene, which may arise from a read error. J is TRBJ2-1 and V is TRBV4-1; D might be TRBD2 (5 bases). This CDR3 spans 15 amino acids. Germline CDR1 is MGHRA and CDR2 is YSYEKL. DNA for the CDR3: TGCGCAAGCAGCCAAGGTGGCGGGCCTAACAATGAGCAGTTCTTC. It is translated as CASSQGGGPNNEQFF.

This clonotype turned up a few times. The chain has TRBV28 and TRBJ2-2; a weak D match, TRBD1 (5 bases). This CDR3 contains 14 residues. Germline V gene data show CDR1 as MDHEN and CDR2 as SYDVKM. Trimming left V 6 bases short and J 1 base short, with 9 bases between. The CDR3 nucleotides are TGTGCCAGCAGAAGACAGTTGAACACCGGGGAGCTGTTTTTT. It yields the protein CASRRQLNTGELFF.

This clonotype was counted many times. The gene calls are TRBV7-2 and TRBJ2-7; D may be TRBD1 or TRBD2 (5 bases each). Germline lookup yields CDR1 SGHTA and CDR2 FQGNSA. The CDR3 is made up of 16 amino acids. The V end lost 2 bases, the J end lost 0 bases, and 14 bases lay between the germline ends. CDR3 in amino acids: CASSLTRGRSSYEQYF. The CDR3 nucleotides read TGTGCCAGCAGCTTAACAAGGGGACGGAGCTCCTACGAGCAGTACTTC.

Turning to this clonotype: An end of the junction does not agree with germline; a read error may underlie this. This chain links TRBV5-5 with TRBJ2-2; TRBD1 might be the D (5 bases). CDR1 SGHKS and CDR2 YYEKEE come from the germline V gene (reference sequence). The length of the CDR3 is 17 residues. The CDR3 region has the DNA TGTGCCAGCAGCGACCAATCCAAGGGGCTACACACCGTGGAGCTGTTTTTT. This sequence encodes CASSDQSKGLHTVELFF.

The chain combines TRBV11-2 with TRBJ1-2; possible D gene TRBD1, 6 bases. The CDR3 contains 11 residues. The germline V gene has CDR1 SGHAT and CDR2 FQNNGV. CDR3: CASQGTYGYTF. CDR3 DNA sequence: TGTGCGTCCCAGGGGACCTATGGCTACACCTTC.

This sequence joins TRBV7-9 and TRBJ2-3, with D perhaps TRBD1 (5 bases). The CDR3 runs to 15 residues. Germline V gene sequence: CDR1 SEHNR, CDR2 FQNEAQ (reference sequence). V shed 5 bases and J shed 4 bases, with 16 bases lying between them. CDR3 in DNA: TGTGCCAGCAGCCTAGACCCGGGCAGGGCAGATACGCAGTATTTT. This sequence encodes CASSLDPGRADTQYF.

This clonotype has only a few counts. This sequence joins TRBV4-1 and TRBJ1-1; D ambiguous. Deletions cut 4 bases from V and 2 bases from J, with 14 bases between. The CDR3 sequence is 15 residues long. The V gene's germline CDR1 is MGHRA and CDR2 YSYEKL. CDR3 residues: CASSPDPRVNTEAFF. CDR3 nucleotide sequence: TGCGCCAGCAGCCCGGACCCAAGAGTCAACACTGAAGCTTTCTTT.

The V gene is TRBV10-3, the J gene TRBJ1-5; possibly TRBD1 for D (5 bases). The germline gives CDR1 ENHRY, CDR2 SYGVKD. The CDR3 is made up of 14 amino acids. Between the trimmed V and J ends, which lost 6 bases and 3 bases, there was a span of 12 bases. The CDR3 region is CAISESGDNQPQHF. CDR3 bases: TGTGCCATCAGCGAATCGGGGGACAATCAGCCCCAGCATTTT.

This clonotype occurred a few times. The chain employs TRBV6-2 or TRBV6-3 and TRBJ2-3, with D hard to call. V was shortened by 2 bases and J by 0 bases, with 18 bases between the two germline ends. The CDR3 spans 18 residues. Germline V gene lookup returns CDR1 MNHEY and CDR2 SVGEGT. Written as DNA, the CDR3 is TGTGCCAGCAGTTACGAAAACCGGGCCACCACTAGCACAGATACGCAGTATTTT. Translated: CASSYENRATTSTDTQYF.

CDR3 region: CASSVGGGAREKLFF. CDR3 coding DNA: TGCGCCAGCAGCGTCGGAGGGGGGGCGCGAGAAAAACTGTTTTTT. V and J are TRBV5-1 and TRBJ1-4, with D perhaps TRBD1 (6 bases). This CDR3 comprises 15 residues. V was clipped by 4 bases and J by 8 bases, with 18 bases between them. CDR1 SGHRS and CDR2 YFSETQ come from the germline V gene.

In its sample, this clonotype was seen a few times. The V and J genes are TRBV6-2 or TRBV6-3 and TRBJ2-1, with 7 bases fitting TRBD1. V gave up 8 bases and J gave up 0 bases; unmatched junction bases: 4. The germline gives CDR1 MNHEY, CDR2 SVGEGT. The CDR3 runs 14 residues. The CDR3 is CASQGTASYNEQFF. CDR3 in DNA: TGTGCCAGCCAAGGGACAGCCTCCTACAATGAGCAGTTCTTC.

CDR3 bases: TGTGCCAGCAGCGTAGTAGGAGCTAGCGGGATGGGTGAGCAGTTCTTC. Encoded protein: CASSVVGASGMGEQFF. J is TRBJ2-1 and V is TRBV9, with 9 bases that match TRBD2. The CDR3 has 16 amino acids. Germline CDR1 reads SGDLS; CDR2 reads YYNGEE. V trimming: 0 bases; J trimming: 9 bases; junction bases outside the gene matches: 10.

The chain carries TRBV23-1 and TRBJ2-2; D ambiguous. TRBV23-1 is an ORF; its function is uncertain. V gave up 4 bases and J gave up 6 bases, with 12 bases separating them. The CDR3 consists of 14 residues. CDR3 coding DNA: TGCGCCAGCAGTCTGAGAGGCTTTGCCGGGGAGCTGTTTTTT. Translation gives CASSLRGFAGELFF.

The rearrangement links TRBV20-1 to TRBJ1-1; D may be TRBD1 (5 bases). Germline V lookup: CDR1 DFQATT, CDR2 SNEGSKA (reference sequence). The germline V and J ends were trimmed by 6 bases and 6 bases, with 17 bases remaining between them. This CDR3 has 13 amino acids. DNA of the CDR3: TGCAGTGCCCCACGGGACCGGGGGTCTGAAGCTTTCTTT. Amino acids: CSAPRDRGSEAFF.

The rearrangement joins TRBV6-2 or TRBV6-3 to TRBJ2-7; 11 bases map to TRBD2. Germline V gene lookup returns CDR1 MNHEY and CDR2 SVGEGT. V lost 7 bases and J lost 2; bases outside the gene matches: 4. This CDR3 is built from 14 residues. DNA for the CDR3: TGTGCCAGCACCCCTAGCGGGGGGACCTACGAGCAGTACTTC. Its protein product is CASTPSGGTYEQYF.

The table lists this clonotype with a few counts. The chain joins TRBV20-1 to TRBJ2-1; 8 positions agree with TRBD2. The CDR3 length is 16 residues. The V gene's germline CDR1 is DFQATT and CDR2 SNEGSKA (reference sequence). V gave up 6 bases and J gave up 6 bases; unmatched junction bases: 16. The CDR3 bases are TGCAGTGCCGTACTCCCCCGGGGGGGCCGGGGCAATGAGCAGTTCTTC. Amino acids: CSAVLPRGGRGNEQFF.

This clonotype was observed many times. The chain uses TRBV18 and TRBJ2-2; unclear D gene. V lost 8 bases and J 3 bases, leaving 10 bases between the germline ends. This CDR3 is built from 13 residues. Per the germline V gene, CDR1 is KGHSH and CDR2 is LQKENI. The CDR3 coding sequence is TGTGCCAGCAGCCCGCTGGACACCGGGGAGCTGTTTTTT. This codes for CASSPLDTGELFF.